A single TCR beta chain is shown here with its context. What it binds is not known. TCRdb called the 5' RACE reads again in MiXCR, with one record for every CDR3 protein. This sample carries a few hundred thousand distinct CDR3 sequences, around 9.3% of them seen once, and the ten largest clones take 3% to 3.5%. These data come from a study of T cells after yellow fever vaccination. About the study: When fractions had low cell numbers, they were prepared with SMART-Seq v4 Ultra Low Input. General observations from the study: At about 97% for CD4 and about 88% for CD8, most primary-vaccination clones showed up again after the booster. It was a small share of clonotypes that appeared in both CD4 and CD8 compartments.

The sequence was collected from a man between 18 and 35 years old who received the YFV17D yellow fever vaccine. Material: CD4+ T cells sorted from PBMCs, obtained 5 days after the yellow fever booster vaccination.

This chain's CDR3 is CASSQGPRDRGETQYF. As DNA, the CDR3 is TGCGCCAGCAGCCAAGGTCCTCGGGACAGAGGAGAGACCCAGTACTTC. This rearrangement joins TRBV4-1 to TRBJ2-5, with 7 bases aligning to TRBD1. Germline lookup yields CDR1 MGHRA and CDR2 YSYEKL. Trimming cost V 1 base and J 4 bases; bases outside gene matches: 9. CDR3 size: 16 residues.